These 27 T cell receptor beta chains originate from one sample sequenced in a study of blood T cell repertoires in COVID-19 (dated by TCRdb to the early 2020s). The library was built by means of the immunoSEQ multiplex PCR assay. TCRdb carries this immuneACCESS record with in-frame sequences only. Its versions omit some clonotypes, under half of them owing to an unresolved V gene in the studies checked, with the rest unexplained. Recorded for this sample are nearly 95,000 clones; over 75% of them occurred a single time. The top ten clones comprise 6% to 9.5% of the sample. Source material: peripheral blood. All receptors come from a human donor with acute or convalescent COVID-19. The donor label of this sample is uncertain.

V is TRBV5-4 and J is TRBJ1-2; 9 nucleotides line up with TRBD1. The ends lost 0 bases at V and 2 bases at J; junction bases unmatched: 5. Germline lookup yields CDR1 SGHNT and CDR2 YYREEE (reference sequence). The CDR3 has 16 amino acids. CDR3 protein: CASSLGRDRVNYGYTF. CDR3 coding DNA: TGTGCCAGCAGCTTGGGCCGGGACAGGGTGAACTATGGCTACACCTTC. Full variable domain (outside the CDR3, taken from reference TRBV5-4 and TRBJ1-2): ETGVTQSPTHLIKTRGQQVTLRCSSQSGHNTVSWYQQALGQGPQFIFQYYREEENGRGNFPPRFSGLQFPNYSSELNVNALELDDSALYLCASSLGRDRVNYGYTFGSGTRLTVV.

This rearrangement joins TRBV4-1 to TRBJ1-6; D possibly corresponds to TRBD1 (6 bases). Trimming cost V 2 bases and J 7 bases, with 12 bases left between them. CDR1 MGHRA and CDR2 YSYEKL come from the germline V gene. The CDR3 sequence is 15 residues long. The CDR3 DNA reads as TGCGCCAGCAGCCAATTTTACAGGGAGAATTCACCCCTCCACTTT. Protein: CASSQFYRENSPLHF.

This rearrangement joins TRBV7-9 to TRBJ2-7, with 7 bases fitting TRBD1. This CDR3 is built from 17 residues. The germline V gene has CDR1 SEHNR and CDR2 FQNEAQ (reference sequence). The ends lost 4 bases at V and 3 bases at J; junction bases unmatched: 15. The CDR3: CASSYFLDRVDHYEQYF. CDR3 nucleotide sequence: TGTGCCAGCAGCTACTTCCTTGACAGGGTCGACCACTACGAGCAGTACTTC.

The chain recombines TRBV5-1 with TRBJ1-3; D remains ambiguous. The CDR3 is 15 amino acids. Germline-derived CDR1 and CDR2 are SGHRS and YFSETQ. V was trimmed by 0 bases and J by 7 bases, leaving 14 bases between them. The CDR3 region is CASSLAGQKHNTIYF. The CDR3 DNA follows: TGCGCCAGCAGCTTGGCTGGGCAGAAACACAACACCATATATTTT.

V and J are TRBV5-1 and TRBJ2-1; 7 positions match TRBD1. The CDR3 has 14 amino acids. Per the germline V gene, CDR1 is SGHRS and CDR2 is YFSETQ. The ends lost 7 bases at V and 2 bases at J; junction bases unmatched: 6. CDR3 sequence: CASARDRTYNEQFF. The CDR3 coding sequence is TGCGCCAGCGCTCGGGACAGAACCTACAATGAGCAGTTCTTC.

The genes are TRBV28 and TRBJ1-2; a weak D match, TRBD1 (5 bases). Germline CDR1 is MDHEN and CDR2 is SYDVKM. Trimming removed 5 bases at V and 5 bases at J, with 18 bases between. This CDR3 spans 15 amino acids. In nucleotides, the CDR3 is TGTGCCAGCAGTACCCAAGGTGGGCAGGGATATGGCTACACCTTC. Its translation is CASSTQGGQGYGYTF.

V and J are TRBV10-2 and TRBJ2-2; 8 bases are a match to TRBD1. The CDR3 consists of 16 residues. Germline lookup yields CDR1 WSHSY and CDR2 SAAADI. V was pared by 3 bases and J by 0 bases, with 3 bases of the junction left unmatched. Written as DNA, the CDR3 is TGCGCCAGCAGTGATGCAGGGGGCCCGAACACCGGGGAGCTGTTTTTT. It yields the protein CASSDAGGPNTGELFF.

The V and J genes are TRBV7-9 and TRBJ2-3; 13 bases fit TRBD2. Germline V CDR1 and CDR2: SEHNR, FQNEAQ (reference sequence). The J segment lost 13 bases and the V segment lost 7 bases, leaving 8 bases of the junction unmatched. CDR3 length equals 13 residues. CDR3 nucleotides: TGTGCCAGCAAAGCGACTAGCGGGGGGTTCGAGTATTTT. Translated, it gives CASKATSGGFEYF. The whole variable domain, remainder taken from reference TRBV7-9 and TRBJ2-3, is DTGVSQNPRHKITKRGQNVTFRCDPISEHNRLYWYRQTLGQGPEFLTYFQNEAQLEKSRLLSDRFSAERPKGSFSTLEIQRTEQGDSAMYLCASKATSGGFEYFGPGTRLTVL.

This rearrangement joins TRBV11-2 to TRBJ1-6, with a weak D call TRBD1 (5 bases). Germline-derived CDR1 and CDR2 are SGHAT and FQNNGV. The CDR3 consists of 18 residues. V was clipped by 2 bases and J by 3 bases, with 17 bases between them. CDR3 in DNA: TGTGCCAGCAGCTTACCGGGTATCGGGGGGAGCTATAATTCACCCCTCCACTTT. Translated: CASSLPGIGGSYNSPLHF.

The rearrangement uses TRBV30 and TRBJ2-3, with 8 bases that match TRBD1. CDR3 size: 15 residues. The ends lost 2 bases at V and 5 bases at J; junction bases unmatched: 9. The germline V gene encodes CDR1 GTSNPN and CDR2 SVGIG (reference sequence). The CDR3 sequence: CAWSRGQGVIDTQYF. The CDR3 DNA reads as TGTGCCTGGAGTCGAGGACAGGGAGTTATAGATACGCAGTATTTT.

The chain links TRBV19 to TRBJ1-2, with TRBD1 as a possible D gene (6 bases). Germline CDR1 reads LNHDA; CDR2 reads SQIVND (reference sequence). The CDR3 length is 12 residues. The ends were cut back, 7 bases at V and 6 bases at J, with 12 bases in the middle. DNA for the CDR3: TGTGCCAGTAACTCCCAGGGGAATGGCTACACCTTC. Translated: CASNSQGNGYTF.

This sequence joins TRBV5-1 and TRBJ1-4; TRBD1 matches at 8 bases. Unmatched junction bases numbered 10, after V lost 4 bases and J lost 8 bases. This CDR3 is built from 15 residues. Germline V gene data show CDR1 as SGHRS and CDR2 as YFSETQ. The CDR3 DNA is TGCGCCAGCAGCACCGCAGGGGGCGCAGGGGAAAAACTGTTTTTT. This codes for CASSTAGGAGEKLFF.

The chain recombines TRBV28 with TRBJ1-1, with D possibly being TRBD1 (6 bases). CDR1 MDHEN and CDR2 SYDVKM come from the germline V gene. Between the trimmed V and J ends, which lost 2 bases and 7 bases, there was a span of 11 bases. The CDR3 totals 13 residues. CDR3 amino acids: CASSLGGGLEAFF. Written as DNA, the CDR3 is TGTGCCAGCAGTTTAGGCGGGGGGCTTGAAGCTTTCTTT.

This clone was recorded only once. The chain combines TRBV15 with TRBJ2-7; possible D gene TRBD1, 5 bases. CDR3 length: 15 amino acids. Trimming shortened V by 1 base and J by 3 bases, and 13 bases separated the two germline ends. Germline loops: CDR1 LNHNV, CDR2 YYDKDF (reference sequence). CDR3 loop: CATSRGGKDRYEQYF. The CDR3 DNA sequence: TGTGCCACCAGCAGAGGGGGCAAGGATCGCTACGAGCAGTACTTC.

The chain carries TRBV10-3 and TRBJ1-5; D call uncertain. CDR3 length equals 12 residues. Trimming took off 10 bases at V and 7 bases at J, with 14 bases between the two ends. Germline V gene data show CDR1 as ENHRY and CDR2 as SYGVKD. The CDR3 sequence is CASGEGRQPQHF. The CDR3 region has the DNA TGTGCCAGCGGGGAGGGTAGGCAGCCCCAGCATTTT.

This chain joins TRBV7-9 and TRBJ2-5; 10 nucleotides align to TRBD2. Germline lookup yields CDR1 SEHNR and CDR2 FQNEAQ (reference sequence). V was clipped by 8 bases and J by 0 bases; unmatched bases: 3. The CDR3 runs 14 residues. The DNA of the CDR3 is TGTGCCAGCGTAGCGGGGGGATACCAAGAGACCCAGTACTTC. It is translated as CASVAGGYQETQYF.

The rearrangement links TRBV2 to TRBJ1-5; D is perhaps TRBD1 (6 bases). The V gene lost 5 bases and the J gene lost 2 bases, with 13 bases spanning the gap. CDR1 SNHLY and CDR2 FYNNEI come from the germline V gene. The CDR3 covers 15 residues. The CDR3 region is CASSLRGNRNQPQHF. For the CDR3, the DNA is TGTGCCAGCAGTCTTAGGGGGAATCGCAATCAGCCCCAGCATTTT.

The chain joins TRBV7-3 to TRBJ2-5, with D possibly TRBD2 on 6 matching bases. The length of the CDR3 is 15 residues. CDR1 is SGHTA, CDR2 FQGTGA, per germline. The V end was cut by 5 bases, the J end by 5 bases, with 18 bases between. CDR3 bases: TGTGCCAGCAGCCCGACCCCGGGGGTGGAGGAGACCCAGTACTTC. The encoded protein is CASSPTPGVEETQYF.

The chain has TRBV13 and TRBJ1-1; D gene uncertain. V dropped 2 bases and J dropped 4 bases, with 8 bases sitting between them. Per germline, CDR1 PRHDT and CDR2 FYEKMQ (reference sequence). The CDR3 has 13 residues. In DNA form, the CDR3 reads TGTGCCAGCAGCTTAACCCGCGGCACTGAAGCTTTCTTT. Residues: CASSLTRGTEAFF. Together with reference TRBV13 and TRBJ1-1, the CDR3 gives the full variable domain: AAGVIQSPRHLIKEKRETATLKCYPIPRHDTVYWYQQGPGQDPQFLISFYEKMQSDKGSIPDRFSAQQFSDYHSELNMSSLELGDSALYFCASSLTRGTEAFFGQGTRLTVV.

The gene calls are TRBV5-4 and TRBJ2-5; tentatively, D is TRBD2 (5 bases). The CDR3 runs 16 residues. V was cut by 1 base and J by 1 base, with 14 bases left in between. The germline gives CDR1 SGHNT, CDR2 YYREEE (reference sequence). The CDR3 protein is CASSLPGTPVQETQYF. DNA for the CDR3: TGTGCCAGCAGCTTGCCGGGAACTCCAGTCCAAGAGACCCAGTACTTC. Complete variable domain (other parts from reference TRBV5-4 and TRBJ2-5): ETGVTQSPTHLIKTRGQQVTLRCSSQSGHNTVSWYQQALGQGPQFIFQYYREEENGRGNFPPRFSGLQFPNYSSELNVNALELDDSALYLCASSLPGTPVQETQYFGPGTRLLVL.

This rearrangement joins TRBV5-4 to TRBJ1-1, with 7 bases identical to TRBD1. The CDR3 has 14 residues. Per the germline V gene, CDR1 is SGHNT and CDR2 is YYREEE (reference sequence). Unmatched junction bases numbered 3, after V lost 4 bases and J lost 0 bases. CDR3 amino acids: CASSRGQMNTEAFF. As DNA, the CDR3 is TGTGCCAGCAGCAGGGGACAGATGAACACTGAAGCTTTCTTT.

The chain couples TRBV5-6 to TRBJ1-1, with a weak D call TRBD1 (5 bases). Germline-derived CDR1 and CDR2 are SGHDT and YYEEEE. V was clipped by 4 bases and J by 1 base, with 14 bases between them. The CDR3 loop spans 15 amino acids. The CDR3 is CASSPGGRGNTEAFF. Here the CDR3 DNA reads TGTGCCAGCAGCCCGGGGGGGAGAGGGAACACTGAAGCTTTCTTT.

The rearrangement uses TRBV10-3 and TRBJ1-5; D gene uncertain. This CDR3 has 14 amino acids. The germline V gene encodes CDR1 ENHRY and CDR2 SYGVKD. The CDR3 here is CAWSRGDGYQPQHF. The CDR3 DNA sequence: TGTGCTTGGTCTCGGGGTGACGGGTATCAGCCCCAGCATTTT.

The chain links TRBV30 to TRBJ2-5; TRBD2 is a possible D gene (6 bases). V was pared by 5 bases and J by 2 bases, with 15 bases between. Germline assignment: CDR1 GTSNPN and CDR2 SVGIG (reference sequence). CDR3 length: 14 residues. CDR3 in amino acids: CAWGPGTPQETQYF. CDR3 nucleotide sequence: TGTGCCTGGGGTCCCGGGACTCCGCAAGAGACCCAGTACTTC.

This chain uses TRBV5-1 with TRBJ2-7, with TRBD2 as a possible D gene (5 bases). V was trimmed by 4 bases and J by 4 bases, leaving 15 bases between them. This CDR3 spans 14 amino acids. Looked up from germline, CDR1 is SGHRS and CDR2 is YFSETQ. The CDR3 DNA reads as TGCGCCAGCAGCACGGACGGACTCCTATACGAGCAGTACTTC. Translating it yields CASSTDGLLYEQYF.

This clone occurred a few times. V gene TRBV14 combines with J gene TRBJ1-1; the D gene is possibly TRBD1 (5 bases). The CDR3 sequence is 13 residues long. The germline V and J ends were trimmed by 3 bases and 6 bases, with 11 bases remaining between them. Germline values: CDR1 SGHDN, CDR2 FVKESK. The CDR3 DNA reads TGTGCCAGCAGCCAGCTCAACAGGCCTGAAGCTTTCTTT. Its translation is CASSQLNRPEAFF.

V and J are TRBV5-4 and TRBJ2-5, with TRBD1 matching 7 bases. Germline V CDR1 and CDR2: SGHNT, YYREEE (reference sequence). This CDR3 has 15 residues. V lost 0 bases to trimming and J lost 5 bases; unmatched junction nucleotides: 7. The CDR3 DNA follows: TGTGCCAGCAGCTTGGGACCACAGGGGACGGAGACCCAGTACTTC. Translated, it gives CASSLGPQGTETQYF.